This T cell receptor (beta chain) is drawn from a study of regulatory T cells in long-lasting Graves disease. The authors built TCR beta libraries using iRepertoire HTBI primers and Arm-PCR of CDR3 regions. TCRdb processed the multiplex PCR reads anew with MiXCR; each CDR3 protein has one entry. The data contain approximately 500,000 distinct CDR3 sequences, 20% to 25% of them seen just once; the ten biggest clones take up approximately 6.4%. The time point is: persistent/refractory GD, antithyroid drugs over 5 years with positive TRAb. After RNA was extracted from PBMCs, the TCR library was made from it. J gave up 3 bases and V 4 bases, and 16 bases lay outside the gene matches. Germline CDR1 GTSNPN, CDR2 SVGIG (reference sequence). The CDR3 is 17 residues long.

This receptor was obtained from a female donor with Graves disease. V gene TRBV30 combines with J gene TRBJ2-7, with 9 bases identical to TRBD1. Here the sequenced sample was peripheral blood mononuclear cells (PBMCs), taken when the disease was refractory, from a patient treated with antithyroid drugs. The CDR3 DNA reads as TGTGCCTGGAACAACCCGGGACAGGGACCCTCGGGCTACGAGCAGTACTTC. As protein: CAWNNPGQGPSGYEQYF.